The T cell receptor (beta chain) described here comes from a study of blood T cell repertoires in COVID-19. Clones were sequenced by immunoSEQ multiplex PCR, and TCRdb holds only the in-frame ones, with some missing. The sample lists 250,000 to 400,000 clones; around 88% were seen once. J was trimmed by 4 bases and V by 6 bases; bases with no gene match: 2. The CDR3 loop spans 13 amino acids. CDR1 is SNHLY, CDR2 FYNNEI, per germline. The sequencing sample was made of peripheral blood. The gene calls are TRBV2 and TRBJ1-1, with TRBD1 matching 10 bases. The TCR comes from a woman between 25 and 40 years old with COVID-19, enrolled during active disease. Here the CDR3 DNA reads TGTGCCAGCAGAGGACAGGGGGGCACTGAAGCTTTCTTT. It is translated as CASRGQGGTEAFF.